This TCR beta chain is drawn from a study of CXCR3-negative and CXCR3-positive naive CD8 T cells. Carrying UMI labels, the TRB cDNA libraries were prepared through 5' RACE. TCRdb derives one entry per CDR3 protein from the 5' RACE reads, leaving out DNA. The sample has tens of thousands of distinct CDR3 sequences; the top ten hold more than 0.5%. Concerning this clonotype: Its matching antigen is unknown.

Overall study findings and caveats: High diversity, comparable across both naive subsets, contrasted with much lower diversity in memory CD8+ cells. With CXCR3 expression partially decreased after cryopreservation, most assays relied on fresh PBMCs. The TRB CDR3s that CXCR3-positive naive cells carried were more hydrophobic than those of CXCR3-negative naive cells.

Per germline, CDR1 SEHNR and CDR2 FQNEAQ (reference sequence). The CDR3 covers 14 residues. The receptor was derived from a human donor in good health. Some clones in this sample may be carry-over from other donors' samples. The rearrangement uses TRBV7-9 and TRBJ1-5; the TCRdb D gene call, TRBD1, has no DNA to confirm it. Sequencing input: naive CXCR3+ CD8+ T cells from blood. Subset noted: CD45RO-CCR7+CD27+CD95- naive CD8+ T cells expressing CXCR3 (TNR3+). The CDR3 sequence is CASSGTGGIQPQHF.